What follows are 5 T cell receptor beta chains derived from one specimen sequenced in a study of blood T cells in healthy people across ages. For the second PCR, which ran for about 7 to 11 cycles, a sample-barcoded 5' primer and a J-beta primer mix were used. Each CDR3 protein is one row after TCRdb ran MiXCR on the 5' RACE reads. This sample has roughly 560,000 distinct CDR3 sequences; approximately 25% occur once, and the top ten carry 7.5% to 9%. These data also formed part of another study, on T cells of mothers and their children.

The material sequenced was blood. The receptors stem from a boy aged 5-17 years in good health.

This clonotype was observed a handful of times. V gene TRBV20-1 combines with J gene TRBJ2-7; weak D call: TRBD2 (7 bases). CDR3 length: 17 residues. Germline CDR1 DFQATT, CDR2 SNEGSKA (reference sequence). The V end lost 0 bases, the J end lost 4 bases, and 22 bases lay between the germline ends. CDR3 nucleotides: TGCAGTGCTAGAGATTGGGGCGGGGGCCGAGGGTTGTACGAGCAGTACTTC. This gives the protein CSARDWGGGRGLYEQYF.

The J gene is TRBJ1-1, the V gene TRBV6-6; no clear D gene. The V and J ends lost 8 bases and 3 bases respectively, with 16 bases between them. The CDR3 has 14 residues. The germline gives CDR1 MNHNY, CDR2 SVGAGI (reference sequence). The chain's CDR3 is CASQQTAWDTEAFF. CDR3 coding DNA: TGTGCCAGCCAGCAGACGGCCTGGGACACTGAAGCTTTCTTT.

Concerning this clonotype: At one boundary the junction diverges from the germline segment, which might be a read error. The chain joins TRBV6-2 or TRBV6-3 to TRBJ2-1, with 8 bases fitting TRBD2. The CDR3 has 16 amino acids. The germline V gene has CDR1 MNHEY and CDR2 SVGEGT. CDR3 sequence reads: CAGSGEGGGFYNEQFF. CDR3 nucleotide sequence: TGTGCCGGCAGTGGAGAGGGCGGGGGGTTCTACAATGAGCAGTTCTTC.

The chain uses TRBV4-2 and TRBJ2-1, with D unclear. CDR3 length equals 13 residues. Germline loops: CDR1 LGHNA, CDR2 YNFKEQ. Trimming pared 5 bases from V and 8 bases from J, leaving 13 bases between. CDR3 in amino acids: CASSILLPDEQFF. DNA of the CDR3: TGTGCCAGCAGCATACTCCTTCCGGATGAGCAGTTCTTC.

V is TRBV12-3 or TRBV12-4 and J is TRBJ2-5; weak D call: TRBD2 (6 bases). This CDR3 has 14 amino acids. The ends were cut back, 5 bases at V and 0 bases at J, with 10 bases in the middle. CDR3 amino acids: CASSAGDYQETQYF. The CDR3 DNA reads as TGTGCCAGCAGTGCTGGGGACTACCAAGAGACCCAGTACTTC.